This TCR beta chain was sequenced in a study of shared T cell receptors in the human thymus. The table came from immunoSEQ multiplex PCR; TCRdb's copy has only in-frame clones and leaves some out. The sample yields 55,000 to 75,000 clones, 90% to 95% seen once. The CDR3 length is 15 residues. V was shortened by 0 bases and J by 4 bases, with 11 bases between the two germline ends. The V gene's germline CDR1 is SGHRS and CDR2 YFSETQ. The sample consisted of thymocytes. The receptor's source is a human donor. J is TRBJ2-1 and V is TRBV5-1, with D possibly being TRBD1 (5 bases). The CDR3 region has the DNA TGCGCCAGCAGCTTGGAATGGGGCAGATACAATGAGCAGTTCTTC. Translation: CASSLEWGRYNEQFF.